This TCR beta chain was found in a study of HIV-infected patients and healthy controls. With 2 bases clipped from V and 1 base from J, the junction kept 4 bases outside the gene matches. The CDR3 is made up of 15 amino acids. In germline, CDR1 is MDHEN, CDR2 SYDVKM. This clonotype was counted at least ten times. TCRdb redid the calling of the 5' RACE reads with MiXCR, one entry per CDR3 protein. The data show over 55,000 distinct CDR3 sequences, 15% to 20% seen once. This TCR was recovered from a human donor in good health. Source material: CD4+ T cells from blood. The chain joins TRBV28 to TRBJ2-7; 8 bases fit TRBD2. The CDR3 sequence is CASSLAGGPSYEQYF. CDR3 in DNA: TGTGCCAGCAGTTTAGCGGGGGGACCGTCCTACGAGCAGTACTTC.